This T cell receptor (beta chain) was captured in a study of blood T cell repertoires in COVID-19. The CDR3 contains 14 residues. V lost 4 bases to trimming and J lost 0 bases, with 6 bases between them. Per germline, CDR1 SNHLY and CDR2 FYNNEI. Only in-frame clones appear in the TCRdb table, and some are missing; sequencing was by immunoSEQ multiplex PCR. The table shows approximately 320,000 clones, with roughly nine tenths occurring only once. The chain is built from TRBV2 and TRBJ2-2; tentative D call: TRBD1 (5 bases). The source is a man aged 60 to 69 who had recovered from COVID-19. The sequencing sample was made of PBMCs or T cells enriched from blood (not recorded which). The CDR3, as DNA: TGTGCCAGCAGTGCGACAGCGAACACCGGGGAGCTGTTTTTT. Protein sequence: CASSATANTGELFF. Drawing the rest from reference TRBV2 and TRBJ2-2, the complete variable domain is EPEVTQTPSHQVTQMGQEVILRCVPISNHLYFYWYRQILGQKVEFLVSFYNNEISEKSEIFDDQFSVERPDGSNFTLKIRSTKLEDSAMYFCASSATANTGELFFGEGSRLTVL.